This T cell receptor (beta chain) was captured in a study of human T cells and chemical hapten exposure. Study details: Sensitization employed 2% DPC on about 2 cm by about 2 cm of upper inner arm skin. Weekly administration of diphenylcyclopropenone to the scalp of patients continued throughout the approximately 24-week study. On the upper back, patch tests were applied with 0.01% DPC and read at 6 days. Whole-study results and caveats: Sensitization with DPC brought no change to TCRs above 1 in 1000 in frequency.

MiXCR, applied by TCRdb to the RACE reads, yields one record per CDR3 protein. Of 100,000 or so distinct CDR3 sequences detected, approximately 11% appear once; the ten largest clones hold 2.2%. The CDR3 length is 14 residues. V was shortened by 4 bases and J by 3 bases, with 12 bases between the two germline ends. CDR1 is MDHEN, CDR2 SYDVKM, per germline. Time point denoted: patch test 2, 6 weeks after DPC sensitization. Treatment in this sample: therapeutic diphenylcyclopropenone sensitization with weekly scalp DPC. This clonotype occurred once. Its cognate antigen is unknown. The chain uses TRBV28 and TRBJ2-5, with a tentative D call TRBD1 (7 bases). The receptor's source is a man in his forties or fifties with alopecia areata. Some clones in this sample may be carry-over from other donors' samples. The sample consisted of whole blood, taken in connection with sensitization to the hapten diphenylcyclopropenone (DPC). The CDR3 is CASSSTGTEETQYF. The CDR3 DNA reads TGTGCCAGCAGTTCGACAGGGACTGAAGAGACCCAGTACTTC.